This T cell receptor beta chain appears in the sequencing data of a study of cytomegalovirus exposure and HLA in healthy donors. Use of 60 Vbeta and 13 Jbeta primers characterized the PCR. Generated by immunoSEQ multiplex PCR, the TCRdb table keeps only in-frame clones and is missing some. The sample contains roughly 180,000 clones, roughly 85% of which appear only once. Per germline, CDR1 LGHNT and CDR2 FRNRAP. The CDR3 extends over 15 amino acids. Trimming took off 0 bases at V and 6 bases at J, with 11 bases between the two ends. For this clone: Its antigen remains unknown.

The study, taken as a whole, reports: In a later analysis, an Asian-associated ancestry cluster reportedly showed fewer N-insertions than the approximately 660-donor mean. TCR beta sequences reportedly predicted the HLA-A and HLA-B alleles of most subjects accurately.

This clonotype originated in a man aged 25-45 years in good health and CMV-seronegative. Sample: PBMCs. V and J are TRBV12-5 and TRBJ2-2; D is unclear. The CDR3 bases are TGTGCTAGTGGTTTGGTATCAGGCAACCCCGGGGAGCTGTTTTTT. Residues: CASGLVSGNPGELFF.